These T cell receptor beta chains were read from a single sample in a study of CD8 T cells in ankylosing spondylitis. MiXCR was run by TCRdb on the 5' RACE reads, yielding one entry per CDR3 protein. Of roughly 700,000 distinct CDR3 sequences listed, about 20% are singletons. The sequenced material came from blood, either unsorted or a sorted T cell fraction (not recorded which). These receptors were obtained from a male donor with ankylosing spondylitis. CDR3s leave out the opening cysteine and the closing phenylalanine or tryptophan.

v_gene: TRBV5-8
CDR3aa: ASGPGTTEQY

v_gene: TRBV5-1
CDR3aa: ASSAGTGANTGELF

v_gene: TRBV12-3/TRBV12-4
CDR3aa: ASSPQTGGHTGELF

v_gene: TRBV20-1
CDR3aa: SASGWDGNYGYT

v_gene: TRBV5-1
CDR3aa: ASSRRPSGPFQETQY

v_gene: TRBV20-1
CDR3aa: SARNSRGSETQY

v_gene: TRBV11-2
CDR3aa: ASSVRLADSYNEQF

v_gene: TRBV7-9
CDR3aa: ASSFGQAREPQY

v_gene: TRBV7-6
CDR3aa: ASGSGTYTDTQY

v_gene: TRBV4-1
CDR3aa: ASSQTTAYSYEQY

v_gene: TRBV6-2/TRBV6-3
CDR3aa: ATSFRGEAYSEQF

v_gene: TRBV15
CDR3aa: ATSRAGNSPLH

v_gene: TRBV3-1
CDR3aa: ASSQERTGGWNEQF

v_gene: TRBV4-1
CDR3aa: ASSQVAIAYNEQF

v_gene: TRBV29-1
CDR3aa: SVVQGAHEEKLF

v_gene: TRBV4-3
CDR3aa: ASSQDRGGFTYGYT

v_gene: TRBV6-1
CDR3aa: ASSSKHGAGTYGYT

v_gene: TRBV4-3
CDR3aa: ASSQEGAGGDTDTQY

v_gene: TRBV20-1
CDR3aa: SARGGSFYNEQF

v_gene: TRBV7-9
CDR3aa: ASSLSGQGPYEQY

v_gene: TRBV5-5
CDR3aa: ASSHTGETFYEQY

v_gene: TRBV12-3/TRBV12-4
CDR3aa: ASSLPEQGDSYNEQF

v_gene: TRBV3-1
CDR3aa: ASSQVVSYYEQY

v_gene: TRBV2
CDR3aa: ASTPDRMYEQY

v_gene: TRBV7-9
CDR3aa: ASSQGGSRGDYGYT

v_gene: TRBV4-1
CDR3aa: ASSQDPGLAYNEQF

v_gene: TRBV27
CDR3aa: ASSRGTSGANNIQY

v_gene: TRBV11-2
CDR3aa: ASSLRGLIGNEQF

v_gene: TRBV19
CDR3aa: ASSIYHGSYEQY

v_gene: TRBV2
CDR3aa: ASSEWGDLPSQPQH

v_gene: TRBV6-1
CDR3aa: ASKTGKAYEQY

v_gene: TRBV4-2
CDR3aa: ASSQDPGVDQETQY

v_gene: TRBV29-1
CDR3aa: SGETGPTGELF

v_gene: TRBV20-1
CDR3aa: SARGGAQNIQY

v_gene: TRBV6-2/TRBV6-3
CDR3aa: ASSYSRGKGETQY

v_gene: TRBV20-1
CDR3aa: SARLPSDRDYGYT

v_gene: TRBV29-1
CDR3aa: SVELVGGIGNTIY

v_gene: TRBV28
CDR3aa: ASSLFTSGFVDTQY

v_gene: TRBV9
CDR3aa: ASSVEGSPEAF

v_gene: TRBV12-3/TRBV12-4
CDR3aa: ASSFGVVRELF

v_gene: TRBV12-3/TRBV12-4
CDR3aa: ASSPRTGFSSGANVLT

v_gene: TRBV5-1
CDR3aa: ASHWDRTDTQY

v_gene: TRBV7-6
CDR3aa: ASSTRQGSYNEQF

v_gene: TRBV5-1
CDR3aa: ASSPSGSSGANVLT

v_gene: TRBV6-1
CDR3aa: ASRRTGVTEAF

v_gene: TRBV20-1
CDR3aa: SASRSEKETQY

v_gene: TRBV28
CDR3aa: ASTSGGRAEQF

v_gene: TRBV18
CDR3aa: ASSPGTGQGNSPLH

v_gene: TRBV28
CDR3aa: ASSPRGQASLDTQY

v_gene: TRBV12-3/TRBV12-4
CDR3aa: ASSSPGLAGVREQY

v_gene: TRBV18
CDR3aa: ASSPVLAANTGELF

v_gene: TRBV29-1
CDR3aa: SVAGLAGRAKNIQY

v_gene: TRBV28
CDR3aa: ASSPRTPLAGDFPYEQY

v_gene: TRBV9
CDR3aa: ASSVAGYEETQY

v_gene: TRBV20-1
CDR3aa: SVSTGSGEKLF

v_gene: TRBV20-1
CDR3aa: SARSPFAVLQETQY

v_gene: TRBV4-2
CDR3aa: ASSQGHPSGSGYNEQF

v_gene: TRBV7-9
CDR3aa: ASSGGQPYGYT

v_gene: TRBV5-5
CDR3aa: ASSLWTDTEAF